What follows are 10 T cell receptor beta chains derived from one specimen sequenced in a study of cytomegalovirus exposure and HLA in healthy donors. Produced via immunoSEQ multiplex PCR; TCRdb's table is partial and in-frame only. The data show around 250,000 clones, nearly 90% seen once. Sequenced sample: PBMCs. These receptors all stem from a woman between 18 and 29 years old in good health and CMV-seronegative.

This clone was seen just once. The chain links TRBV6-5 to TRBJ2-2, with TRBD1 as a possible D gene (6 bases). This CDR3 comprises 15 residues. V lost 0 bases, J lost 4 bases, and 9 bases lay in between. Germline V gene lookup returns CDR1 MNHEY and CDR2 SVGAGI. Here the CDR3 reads CASSYSQTGTGELFF. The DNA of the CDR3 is TGTGCCAGCAGTTACTCCCAGACAGGCACCGGGGAGCTGTTTTTT.

In DNA form, the CDR3 reads TGCGCCAGCAGCGACATAGCGGGGGGTCCGCTAAATGAGCAGTTCTTC. It specifies CASSDIAGGPLNEQFF. The J gene is TRBJ2-1, the V gene TRBV5-1; 10 nucleotides match TRBD2. With V trimmed by 4 bases and J by 7 bases, 11 bases remained unmatched. This CDR3 region has 16 residues. The germline gives CDR1 SGHRS, CDR2 YFSETQ.

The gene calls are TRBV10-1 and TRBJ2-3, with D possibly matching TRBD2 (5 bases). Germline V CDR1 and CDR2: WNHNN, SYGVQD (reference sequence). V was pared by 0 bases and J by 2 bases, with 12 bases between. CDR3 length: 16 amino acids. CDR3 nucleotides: TGCGCCAGCAGTGAGTCGGGCGGGCGTCTCACAGATACGCAGTATTTT. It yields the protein CASSESGGRLTDTQYF.

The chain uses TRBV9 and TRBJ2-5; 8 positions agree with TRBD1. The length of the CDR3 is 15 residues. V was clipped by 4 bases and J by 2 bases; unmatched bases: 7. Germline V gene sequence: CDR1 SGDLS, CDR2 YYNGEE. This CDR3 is CASSNGDRRQETQYF. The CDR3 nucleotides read TGTGCCAGCAGCAATGGGGACAGGAGACAAGAGACCCAGTACTTC.

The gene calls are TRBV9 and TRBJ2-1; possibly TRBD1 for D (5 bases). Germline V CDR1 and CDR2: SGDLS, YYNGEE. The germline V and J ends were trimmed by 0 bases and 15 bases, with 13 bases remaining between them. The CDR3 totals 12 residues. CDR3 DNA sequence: TGTGCCAGCAGCGTAGCTGCAGGGTATCGGTTCTTC. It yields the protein CASSVAAGYRFF.

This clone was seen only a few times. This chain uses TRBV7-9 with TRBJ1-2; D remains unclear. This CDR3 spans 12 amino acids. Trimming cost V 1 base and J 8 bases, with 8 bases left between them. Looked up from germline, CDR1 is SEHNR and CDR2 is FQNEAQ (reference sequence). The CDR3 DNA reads TGTGCCAGCAGCTTAGAGGCCGGGGGCTACACCTTC. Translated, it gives CASSLEAGGYTF. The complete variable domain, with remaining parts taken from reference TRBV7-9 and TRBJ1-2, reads DTGVSQNPRHKITKRGQNVTFRCDPISEHNRLYWYRQTLGQGPEFLTYFQNEAQLEKSRLLSDRFSAERPKGSFSTLEIQRTEQGDSAMYLCASSLEAGGYTFGSGTRLTVV.

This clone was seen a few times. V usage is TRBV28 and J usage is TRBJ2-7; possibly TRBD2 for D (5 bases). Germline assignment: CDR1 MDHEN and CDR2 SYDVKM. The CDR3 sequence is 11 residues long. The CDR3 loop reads CASSLGWELNV. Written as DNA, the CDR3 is TGTGCCAGCAGTTTAGGGTGGGAGTTAAACGTC.

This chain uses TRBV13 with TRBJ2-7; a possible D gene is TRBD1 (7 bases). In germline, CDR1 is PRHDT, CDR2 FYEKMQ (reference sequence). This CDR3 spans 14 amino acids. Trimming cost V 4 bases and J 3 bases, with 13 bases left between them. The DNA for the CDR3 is TGTGCCAGCAGCTCAAGCAGGGGGGACTACGAGCAGTACTTC. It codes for CASSSSRGDYEQYF.

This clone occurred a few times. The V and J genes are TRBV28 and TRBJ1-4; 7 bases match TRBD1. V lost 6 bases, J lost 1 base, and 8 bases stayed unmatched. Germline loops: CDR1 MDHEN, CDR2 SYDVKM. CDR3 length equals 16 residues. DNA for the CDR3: TGTGCCAGCAGCGAGTACCAGGGGGTAACTAATGAAAAACTGTTTTTT. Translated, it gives CASSEYQGVTNEKLFF.

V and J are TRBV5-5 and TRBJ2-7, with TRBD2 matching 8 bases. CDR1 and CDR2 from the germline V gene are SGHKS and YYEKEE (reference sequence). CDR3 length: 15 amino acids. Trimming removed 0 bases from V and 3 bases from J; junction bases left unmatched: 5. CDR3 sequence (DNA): TGTGCCAGCAGCTTGGTTGCTAGCGGGCTCTACGAGCAGTACGTC. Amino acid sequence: CASSLVASGLYEQYV.